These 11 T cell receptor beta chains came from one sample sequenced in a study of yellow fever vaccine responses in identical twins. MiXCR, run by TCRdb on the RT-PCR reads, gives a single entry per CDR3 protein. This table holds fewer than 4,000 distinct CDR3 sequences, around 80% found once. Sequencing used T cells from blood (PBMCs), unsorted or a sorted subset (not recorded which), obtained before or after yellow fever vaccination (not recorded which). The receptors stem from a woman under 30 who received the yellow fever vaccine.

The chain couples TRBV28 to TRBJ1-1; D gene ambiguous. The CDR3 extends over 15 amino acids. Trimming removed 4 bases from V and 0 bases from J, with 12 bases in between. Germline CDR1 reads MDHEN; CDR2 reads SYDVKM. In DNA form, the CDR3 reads TGTGCCAGCAGTTCCCCGACGGTAATGAACACTGAAGCTTTCTTT. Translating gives CASSSPTVMNTEAFF.

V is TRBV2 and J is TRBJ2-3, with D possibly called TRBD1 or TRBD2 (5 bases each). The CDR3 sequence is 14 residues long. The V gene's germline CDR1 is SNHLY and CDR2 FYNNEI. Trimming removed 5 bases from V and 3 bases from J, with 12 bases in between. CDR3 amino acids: CASSSGRLTDTQYF. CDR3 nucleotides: TGTGCCAGCAGTTCGGGACGGTTAACAGATACGCAGTATTTT. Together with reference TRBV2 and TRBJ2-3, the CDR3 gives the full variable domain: EPEVTQTPSHQVTQMGQEVILRCVPISNHLYFYWYRQILGQKVEFLVSFYNNEISEKSEIFDDQFSVERPDGSNFTLKIRSTKLEDSAMYFCASSSGRLTDTQYFGPGTRLTVL.

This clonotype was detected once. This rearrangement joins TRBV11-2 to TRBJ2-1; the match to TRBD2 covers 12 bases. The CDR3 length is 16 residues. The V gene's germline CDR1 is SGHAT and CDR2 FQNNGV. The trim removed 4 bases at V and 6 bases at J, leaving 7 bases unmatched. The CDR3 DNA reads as TGTGCCAGCAGCTCGACGTCTAGCGGGAGGGCCAATGAGCAGTTCTTC. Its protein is CASSSTSSGRANEQFF.

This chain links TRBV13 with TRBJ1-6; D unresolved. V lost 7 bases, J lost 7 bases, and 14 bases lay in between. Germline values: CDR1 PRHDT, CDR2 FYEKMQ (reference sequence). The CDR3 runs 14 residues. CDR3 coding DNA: TGTGCCAGCACCGACACGTTTTTGAATTCACCCCTCCACTTT. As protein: CASTDTFLNSPLHF.

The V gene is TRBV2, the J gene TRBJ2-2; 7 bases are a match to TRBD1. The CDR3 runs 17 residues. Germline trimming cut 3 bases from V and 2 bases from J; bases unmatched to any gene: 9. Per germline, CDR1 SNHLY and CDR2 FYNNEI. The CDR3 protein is CASSEAWTGQNTGELFF. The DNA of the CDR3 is TGTGCCAGCAGTGAGGCCTGGACAGGTCAAAACACCGGGGAGCTGTTTTTT.

The CDR3 sequence: CSAGHRNNEKLFF. In nucleotides, the CDR3 is TGCAGTGCTGGGCACAGGAATAATGAAAAACTGTTTTTT. The rearrangement links TRBV20-1 to TRBJ1-4; TRBD1 might be the D (5 bases). The germline V and J ends were trimmed by 5 bases and 4 bases, with 11 bases remaining between them. Per the germline V gene, CDR1 is DFQATT and CDR2 is SNEGSKA (reference sequence). The CDR3 is made up of 13 amino acids.

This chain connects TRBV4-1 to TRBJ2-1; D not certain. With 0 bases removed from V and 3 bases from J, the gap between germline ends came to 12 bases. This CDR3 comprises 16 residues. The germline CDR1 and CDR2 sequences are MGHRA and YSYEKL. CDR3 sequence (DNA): TGCGCCAGCAGCCAAGACCGGGCCGGAATCTACAATGAGCAGTTCTTC. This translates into CASSQDRAGIYNEQFF.

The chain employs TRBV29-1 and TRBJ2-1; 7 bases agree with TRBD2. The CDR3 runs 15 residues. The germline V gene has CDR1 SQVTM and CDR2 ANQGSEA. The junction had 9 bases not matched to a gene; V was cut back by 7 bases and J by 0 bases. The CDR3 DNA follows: TGCAGCGCCCAAGACGCGGGAGTCTCCTACAATGAGCAGTTCTTC. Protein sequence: CSAQDAGVSYNEQFF.

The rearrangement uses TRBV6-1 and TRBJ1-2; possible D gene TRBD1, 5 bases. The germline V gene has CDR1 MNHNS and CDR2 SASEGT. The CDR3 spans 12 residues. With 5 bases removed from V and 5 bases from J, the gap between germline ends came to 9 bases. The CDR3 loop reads CASSRKGYGYTF. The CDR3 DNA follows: TGTGCCAGCAGTCGTAAGGGGTATGGCTACACCTTC.

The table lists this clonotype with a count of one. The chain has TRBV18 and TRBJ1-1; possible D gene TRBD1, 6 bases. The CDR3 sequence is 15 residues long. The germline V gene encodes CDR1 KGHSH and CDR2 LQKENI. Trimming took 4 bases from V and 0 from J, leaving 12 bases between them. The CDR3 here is CASSLTDSLNTEAFF. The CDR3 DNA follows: TGTGCCAGCTCACTGACGGACAGCCTGAACACTGAAGCTTTCTTT.

This CDR3 reads CSVVNTEAFF. Written as DNA, the CDR3 is TGCAGCGTCGTGAACACTGAAGCTTTCTTT. The chain recombines TRBV29-1 with TRBJ1-1, with D uncertain. CDR1 is SQVTM, CDR2 ANQGSEA, per germline. CDR3 size: 10 residues. The V and J ends lost 6 bases and 0 bases respectively, with 2 bases between them.